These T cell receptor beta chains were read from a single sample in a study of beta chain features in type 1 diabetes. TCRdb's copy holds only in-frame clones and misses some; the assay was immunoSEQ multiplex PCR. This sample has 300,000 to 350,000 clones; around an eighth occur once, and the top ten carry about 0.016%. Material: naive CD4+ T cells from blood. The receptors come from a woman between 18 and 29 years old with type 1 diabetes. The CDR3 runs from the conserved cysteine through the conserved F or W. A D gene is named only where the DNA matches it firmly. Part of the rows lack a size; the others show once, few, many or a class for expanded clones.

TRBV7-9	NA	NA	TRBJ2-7	CASSPGSVSYEQYF	TGTGCCAGCAGCCCCGGGTCAGTCTCCTACGAGCAGTACTTC
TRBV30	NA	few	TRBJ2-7	CAWTGGGGTNLIYEQYF	TGTGCCTGGACCGGGGGAGGCGGCACCAACCTCATCTACGAGCAGTACTTC
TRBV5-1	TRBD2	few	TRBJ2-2	CASQSGRIDGELFF	TGCGCCAGCCAAAGCGGGAGAATCGACGGGGAGCTGTTTTTT
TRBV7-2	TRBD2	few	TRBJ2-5	CASSPRRGVAGQETQYF	TGTGCCAGCAGCCCCCGCCGGGGGGTGGCGGGGCAAGAGACCCAGTACTTC
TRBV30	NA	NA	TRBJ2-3	CAWSQGVTDTQYF	TGTGCCTGGAGCCAAGGGGTTACAGATACGCAGTATTTT
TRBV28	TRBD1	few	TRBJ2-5	CASRTGQQETQYF	TGTGCCAGCAGGACGGGACAGCAAGAGACCCAGTACTTC
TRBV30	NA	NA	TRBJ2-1	CAWSVRRLEYNEQFF	TGTGCCTGGAGTGTACGGCGACTAGAGTACAATGAGCAGTTCTTC
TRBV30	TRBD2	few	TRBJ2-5	CAWKTSGRVETQYF	TGTGCCTGGAAAACTAGCGGGAGGGTGGAGACCCAGTACTTC
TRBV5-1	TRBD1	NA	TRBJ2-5	CASSPGQGGTQYF	TGCGCCAGCAGTCCTGGACAGGGGGGGACCCAGTACTTC
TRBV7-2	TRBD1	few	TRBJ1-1	CASSFDRGLTEAFF	TGTGCCAGCAGCTTTGACAGGGGGCTCACTGAAGCTTTCTTT
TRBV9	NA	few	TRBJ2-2	CASSVLGGRIDGELFF	TGTGCCAGCAGCGTACTAGGCGGTCGGATCGACGGGGAGCTGTTTTTT
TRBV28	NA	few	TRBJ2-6	CAGSLGGSGANVLTF	TGTGCCGGGTCCCTGGGGGGCTCTGGGGCCAACGTCCTGACTTTC
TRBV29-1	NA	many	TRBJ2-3	CSVDIAATDTQYF	TGCAGCGTCGATATCGCGGCAACAGATACGCAGTATTTT
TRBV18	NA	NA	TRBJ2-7	CASSLAEIHEQYF	TGTGCCAGCTCACTGGCGGAGATCCACGAGCAGTACTTC
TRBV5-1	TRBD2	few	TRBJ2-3	CASSLSGRDTQYF	TGCGCCAGCAGCCTGAGCGGGAGGGATACGCAGTATTTT
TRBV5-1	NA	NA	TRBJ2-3	CASSLAGFTDTQYF	TGCGCCAGCAGCTTGGCGGGGTTCACAGATACGCAGTATTTT
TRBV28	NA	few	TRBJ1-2	CASSVRNYGYTF	TGTGCCAGTTCCGTCCGGAACTATGGCTACACCTTC
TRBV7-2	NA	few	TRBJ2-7	CASSLGGTDNYEQYF	TGTGCCAGCAGCTTAGGCGGGACAGATAACTACGAGCAGTACTTC
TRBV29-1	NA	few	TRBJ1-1	CSTGLGGLNTEAFF	TGCAGCACCGGCCTGGGGGGTTTGAACACTGAAGCTTTCTTT
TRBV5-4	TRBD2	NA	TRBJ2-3	CASSPSGSARADTQYF	TGTGCCAGCAGCCCCAGCGGGAGCGCGAGAGCAGATACGCAGTATTTT
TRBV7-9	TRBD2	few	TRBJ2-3	CASSFREGTADTQYF	TGTGCCAGCAGCTTCCGGGAGGGTACGGCAGATACGCAGTATTTT
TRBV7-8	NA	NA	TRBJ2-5	CASSLAFSGETQYF	TGTGCCAGCAGCTTAGCCTTTTCGGGGGAGACCCAGTACTTC
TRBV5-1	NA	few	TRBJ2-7	CASSLAKAGPYALTYEQYF	TGCGCCAGCAGCTTGGCCAAGGCAGGGCCGTATGCCCTAACGTACGAGCAGTACTTC
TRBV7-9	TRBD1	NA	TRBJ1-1	CASSGPGQGTEAFF	TGTGCCAGCAGCGGTCCCGGACAGGGCACTGAAGCTTTCTTT
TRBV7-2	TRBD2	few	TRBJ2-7	CASSLAAGGPSDEQYF	TGTGCCAGCAGCTTAGCAGCGGGAGGGCCAAGTGACGAGCAGTACTTC
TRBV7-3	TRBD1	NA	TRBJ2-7	CASSFRGTGPNEQYF	TGTGCCAGCAGCTTTCGGGGGACAGGGCCGAACGAGCAGTACTTC
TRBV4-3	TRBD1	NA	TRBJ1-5	CASSSRQGSQPQHF	TGCGCCAGCAGCTCCCGACAGGGTAGTCAGCCCCAGCATTTT
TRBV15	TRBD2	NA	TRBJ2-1	CATRGELEYIDEQFF	TGTGCCACCCGGGGGGAACTAGAGTATATCGATGAGCAGTTCTTC
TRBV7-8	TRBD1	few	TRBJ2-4	CASSQDRGAGKNIQYF	TGTGCCAGCAGCCAGGACAGGGGCGCGGGCAAAAACATTCAGTACTTC
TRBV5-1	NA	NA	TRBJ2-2	CASSLAGRSTGELFF	TGCGCCAGCAGCTTGGCCGGTCGGAGCACCGGGGAGCTGTTTTTT
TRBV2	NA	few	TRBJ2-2	CASSLMGVVGELFF	TGTGCCAGCTCTCTAATGGGAGTTGTCGGGGAGCTGTTTTTT
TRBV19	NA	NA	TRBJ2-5	CASSDQQGSQETQYF	TGTGCCAGTAGTGATCAACAGGGATCCCAAGAGACCCAGTACTTC
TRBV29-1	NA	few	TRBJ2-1	CSVEEDYRSYNEQFF	TGCAGCGTTGAAGAAGACTACCGCTCCTACAATGAGCAGTTCTTC
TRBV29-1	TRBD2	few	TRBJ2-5	CSVALAGETQYF	TGCAGCGTTGCTCTAGCGGGGGAGACCCAGTACTTC
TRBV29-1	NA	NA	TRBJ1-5	CSGESPLTGLNQPQHF	TGCAGCGGGGAGAGTCCGCTAACGGGCTTAAATCAGCCCCAGCATTTT
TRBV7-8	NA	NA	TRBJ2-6	CASSLARGVWGANVLTF	TGTGCCAGCAGCCTCGCTAGGGGTGTCTGGGGGGCCAACGTCCTGACTTTC
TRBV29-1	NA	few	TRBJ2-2	CTFGDSNTGELFF	TGCACCTTTGGGGACTCCAACACCGGGGAGCTGTTTTTT